The T cell receptor (beta chain) described here comes from a study of cytomegalovirus exposure and HLA in healthy donors. Germline V gene sequence: CDR1 SGHTA, CDR2 FQGNSA. CDR3 length: 17 residues. V dropped 0 bases and J dropped 3 bases, with 18 bases sitting between them. Regarding this clone: Its target is not known.

Measured with immunoSEQ multiplex PCR; TCRdb has only the in-frame clones, and not every one. The sample contains about 120,000 clones, roughly 86% of which appear only once. General study points: In the roughly 110 validation repertoires, approximately 94% of cluster scores exceeded 0, per a later analysis. Cytomegalovirus-associated TCR beta chains were listed, numbering 150 to 200.

The sequencing sample was made of PBMCs. The chain has TRBV7-2 and TRBJ2-7; D possibly corresponds to TRBD1 (7 bases). This receptor was obtained from a young man in good health and CMV-seronegative. As DNA, the CDR3 is TGTGCCAGCAGCTTAGCAATCAGGGGGGCTCAGATCTACGAGCAGTACTTC. Amino acids: CASSLAIRGAQIYEQYF.